This TCR beta chain was retrieved from a study of blood T cell repertoires in COVID-19. Overall study context: There were acute and convalescent COVID-19 samples, and they came from the United States, Italy and Spain. Nucleic acid was either cDNA or gDNA, and it came from T cells, B-cell-depleted T cells, or PBMCs.

V trimming: 4 bases; J trimming: 7 bases; junction bases outside the gene matches: 6. Germline V lookup: CDR1 SGHDN, CDR2 FVKESK. The CDR3 has 14 amino acids. As processed by the authors: Quantification of nucleated cells was approximated via reference gene primer amplification. Only in-frame clones appear in the TCRdb table, and some are missing; sequencing was by immunoSEQ multiplex PCR. V and J calls and clone size are those listed in that table; D and trimming were worked out from the DNA. The sample consists of 35,000 to 50,000 clones, around 82% of them appearing once. This rearrangement joins TRBV14 to TRBJ2-7; 11 nucleotides line up with TRBD2. The receptor was derived from an elderly woman with acute or convalescent COVID-19. Sequencing was done on a sample of peripheral blood. The CDR3 here is CASSLTSGVGEQYF. DNA of the CDR3: TGTGCCAGCAGCCTGACTAGCGGGGTTGGAGAGCAGTACTTC.